These T cell receptor beta chains were read from a single sample in a study of cytomegalovirus exposure and HLA in healthy donors. Clones were read by immunoSEQ multiplex PCR, and TCRdb kept only the in-frame ones, dropping some. The sample holds under 150,000 clones; approximately 87% are singletons and the top ten take about 1.5%. Material: PBMCs. These receptors came from a man aged 35 to 55 in good health and CMV-seronegative. CDR3s include the opening cysteine and the closing phenylalanine or tryptophan. D genes are given only for firm matches. Where a row states a size, it is once, few, many or the class of an expanded clone; other rows omit it.

clone_size	v_call	j_call	d_call	cdr3_nt	cdr3_aa
-	TRBV15	TRBJ1-2	-	TGTGCCACCAGCAGAGGCCGGGACACCATCTATGGCTACACCTTC	CATSRGRDTIYGYTF
-	TRBV6-6	TRBJ2-7	-	TGTGCCAGCAGCCTCGAAGCTTTGGCCTACGAGCAGTACTTC	CASSLEALAYEQYF
-	TRBV27	TRBJ1-6	TRBD1	TGTGCCAGCAGGGACTACGGGACAGCCCTTAATTCACCCCTCCACTTT	CASRDYGTALNSPLHF
-	TRBV7-3	TRBJ2-3	-	TGTGCCAGCAGCTTCCTGGACAGTGGAGATACGCAGTATTTT	CASSFLDSGDTQYF
-	TRBV10-3	TRBJ2-3	TRBD1	TGTGCCATCAGTGAGGACAGGGAGATCACAGATACGCAGTATTTT	CAISEDREITDTQYF
-	TRBV7-3	TRBJ1-5	-	TGTTCCAGCAGCTTATCTCCGGGTGTAAAAAGCAATCAGCCCCAGCATTTT	CSSSLSPGVKSNQPQHF
-	TRBV11-2	TRBJ2-5	TRBD2	TGTGCCAGCAGCCTTGCACGCCCTAGCGGGGAGGGACAAGAGACCCAGTACTTC	CASSLARPSGEGQETQYF
-	TRBV6-5	TRBJ2-7	TRBD1	TGTGCCAGCAATCCGGGACAGTCCTACGAGCAGTACTTC	CASNPGQSYEQYF
-	TRBV10-2	TRBJ2-7	TRBD2	TGCGCCAGCAGTGTACGGACTAGCGGGAGCTCCGCAGAGCAGTACTTC	CASSVRTSGSSAEQYF
-	TRBV7-9	TRBJ2-7	TRBD1	TGTGCCAGCATCGACCTAGGGACAGCCGACGGCTACGAGCAGTACTTC	CASIDLGTADGYEQYF
-	TRBV7-9	TRBJ1-2	-	TGTGCCAGCAGCTTAGATAGCACGCCACAGCGGAGTGGCTACACCTTC	CASSLDSTPQRSGYTF
once	TRBV18	TRBJ2-1	TRBD1	TGTGCCAGCTCACCCCCCGGGACAGGGTTATGGAATGAGCAGTTCTTC	CASSPPGTGLWNEQFF
-	TRBV4-1	TRBJ1-1	-	TGCGCCAGCAGCCAACGGGTTACTGTGAACACTGAAGCTTTCTTT	CASSQRVTVNTEAFF
-	TRBV18	TRBJ2-7	TRBD2	TGTGCCAGCTCACCCCTCAGCGAGCGGGAGGGGGAATACGAGCAGTACTTC	CASSPLSEREGEYEQYF
-	TRBV19	TRBJ1-1	TRBD1	TGTGCCAGTAGCAAGGACAGGGGGCTCGGTGAAGCTTTCTTT	CASSKDRGLGEAFF
-	TRBV5-1	TRBJ2-6	TRBD1	TGCGCCAGCAGCTTGTACGGGACAGGGGAATCAGGGGCCAACGTCCTGACTTTC	CASSLYGTGESGANVLTF
-	TRBV5-4	TRBJ1-6	TRBD1	TGTGCCAGCAGCTCAGGACAGGGGAATTCACCCCTCCACTTT	CASSSGQGNSPLHF
once	TRBV2	TRBJ2-1	-	TGTGCCAGCAGTCGGGAGCGGGCGGGGAACTCCTACAATGAGCAGTTCTTC	CASSRERAGNSYNEQFF
-	TRBV10-3	TRBJ2-6	TRBD1	TGTGCCATCAGTGAGGCCGACAGGGTTGGGGCCAACGTCCTGACTTTC	CAISEADRVGANVLTF
-	TRBV25-1	TRBJ1-1	TRBD1	TGTGCCAGCAGTGGGGACAGTTACTTGAACACTGAAGCTTTCTTT	CASSGDSYLNTEAFF
-	TRBV27	TRBJ1-1	TRBD1	TGTGCCACTCGACAGGGGACTGAAGCTTTCTTT	CATRQGTEAFF
-	TRBV30	TRBJ2-3	TRBD2	TGTGCCTGGAGTGTAGCGGGAGGAACAGATACGCAGTATTTT	CAWSVAGGTDTQYF
-	TRBV27	TRBJ2-1	TRBD2	TGTGCCAGCAGCCGCGGGACTAGCGGATACAATGAGCAGTTCTTC	CASSRGTSGYNEQFF
-	TRBV5-5	TRBJ2-2	TRBD1	TGTGCCAGCAGCAAAGACAGGGTTGTGACCGGGGAGCTGTTTTTT	CASSKDRVVTGELFF
-	TRBV19	TRBJ2-7	TRBD2	TGTGCCATTTCGGGACTAGCGGACTCCTACGAGCAGTACTTC	CAISGLADSYEQYF
-	TRBV27	TRBJ2-1	TRBD1	TGTGCCAGCAGTTCCCTGACAGGGGCGCCAAGTAATGAGCAGTTCTTC	CASSSLTGAPSNEQFF
-	TRBV25-1	TRBJ2-7	TRBD1	TGTGCCAGCAGTATAGCAGGGGGCTTCTCCTACGAGCAGTACTTC	CASSIAGGFSYEQYF
few	TRBV10-3	TRBJ1-2	TRBD1	TGTGCCATCAGTTCGGGACAGGGTCTCTATGGCTACACCTTC	CAISSGQGLYGYTF
-	TRBV5-1	TRBJ2-3	-	TGCGCCAGCGAGGCTACAACCACAGATACGCAGTATTTT	CASEATTTDTQYF
-	TRBV29-1	TRBJ1-1	-	TGCAGCGTTGAGGCCCCTCTGGACACTGAAGCTTTCTTT	CSVEAPLDTEAFF
-	TRBV2	TRBJ1-2	-	TGTGCCAGCAGTGGGCAAAACCATGGCTACACCTTC	CASSGQNHGYTF
-	TRBV7-3	TRBJ1-1	TRBD1	TGTGCCAGCAGCTTAAGGGGCATAGGGGCGGGACAGACTGAAGCTTTCTTT	CASSLRGIGAGQTEAFF
-	TRBV7-2	TRBJ2-1	TRBD2	TGTGCCAGCAGCTTAAGACTAGCGGGGGGTTATTCCAATGAGCAGTTCTTC	CASSLRLAGGYSNEQFF
-	TRBV18	TRBJ2-7	-	TGTGCCAGCTCACCCTGGGACAAACGATCCTACGAGCAGTACTTC	CASSPWDKRSYEQYF
-	TRBV6-5	TRBJ2-7	TRBD2	TGTGCCAGCAGTTACTATAGCGGGAGCGCCTACGAGCAGTACTTC	CASSYYSGSAYEQYF
-	TRBV7-2	TRBJ2-2	TRBD2	TGTGCCAGCAGCTTACGATTGACTAGCGCGCCCGGGGAGCTGTTTTTT	CASSLRLTSAPGELFF
-	TRBV5-4	TRBJ1-6	TRBD1	TGTGCCAGCAGCTTACAGGGGGTTTATAATTCACCCCTCCACTTT	CASSLQGVYNSPLHF
-	TRBV5-6	TRBJ1-1	TRBD1	TGTGCCAGCAGCTTGGCTACAGGGGGTAAAGCTTTCTTT	CASSLATGGKAFF
-	TRBV10-3	TRBJ2-7	-	TGTGCCATCAGTGAGGCAGGGGACGAGCAGTACTTC	CAISEAGDEQYF
-	TRBV6-5	TRBJ2-2	TRBD1	TGTGCCAGCAGCCCGACAGGGGGCTACACCGGGGAGCTGTTTTTT	CASSPTGGYTGELFF
-	TRBV4-2	TRBJ2-7	TRBD2	TGTGCCAGCAGCCAAGTCCCCCCCGAGCGGGGTACGTCCGGGAAGTACTTC	CASSQVPPERGTSGKYF
-	TRBV29-1	TRBJ2-5	TRBD1	TGCAGCGTTGAGTGGACAGGGGGCTTAGAGACCCAGTACTTC	CSVEWTGGLETQYF
-	TRBV7-2	TRBJ2-3	TRBD2	TGTGCCAGCAGCTTAGCACCTAGCGGGGGGAGAGATACGCAGTATTTT	CASSLAPSGGRDTQYF
-	TRBV23-1	TRBJ1-2	-	TGCGCCAGCAGTCAATCCCACTTAAACGGGAACTATGGCTACACCTTC	CASSQSHLNGNYGYTF
-	TRBV6-6	TRBJ2-3	-	TGTGCCAGCAGGAGAGGGTATAGCACAGATACGCAGTATTTT	CASRRGYSTDTQYF
-	TRBV6-5	TRBJ1-2	-	TGTGCCAGCAGTTACTCGGCAGGGGTCGGTAGAGGCTACACCTTC	CASSYSAGVGRGYTF
-	TRBV25-1	TRBJ2-5	-	TGTGCCAGCAGTGAGATTCGGGGGACGGAGACCCAGTACTTC	CASSEIRGTETQYF
-	TRBV7-4	TRBJ2-7	-	TGTGCCAGCAGCTCGGTCAGGGCTTCCTACGAGCAGTACTTC	CASSSVRASYEQYF
-	TRBV5-1	TRBJ2-3	-	TGCGCCAGCAGCTTGGTAGGACAGCTTAGCACAGATACGCAGTATTTT	CASSLVGQLSTDTQYF
-	TRBV7-8	TRBJ2-7	-	TGTGCCAGCAGCCTAAGGGAGGGGGACTACGAGCAGTACTTC	CASSLREGDYEQYF
-	TRBV28	TRBJ2-7	-	TGTGCCAGCAGAGTCCAGTACGAGCAGTACTTC	CASRVQYEQYF
few	TRBV28	TRBJ2-5	-	TGTGCCAGCAGTCCCTATGGAGAGACCCAGTACTTC	CASSPYGETQYF
once	TRBV27	TRBJ2-5	TRBD1	TGTGCCAGCTCTTTAGACAGGGGATGGGGAGCGACCCAGTACTTC	CASSLDRGWGATQYF
once	TRBV12-1	TRBJ1-1	-	TGTGCCAGCAGCTCCCGGACAGGGGGCGTTGTTACTGAAGCTTTCTTT	CASSSRTGGVVTEAFF
-	TRBV4-3	TRBJ2-5	TRBD2	TGCGCCAGCAGCCAAGCAGTTATGACTAGCGGGAGGTCCCCATTGGAGACCCAGTACTTC	CASSQAVMTSGRSPLETQYF